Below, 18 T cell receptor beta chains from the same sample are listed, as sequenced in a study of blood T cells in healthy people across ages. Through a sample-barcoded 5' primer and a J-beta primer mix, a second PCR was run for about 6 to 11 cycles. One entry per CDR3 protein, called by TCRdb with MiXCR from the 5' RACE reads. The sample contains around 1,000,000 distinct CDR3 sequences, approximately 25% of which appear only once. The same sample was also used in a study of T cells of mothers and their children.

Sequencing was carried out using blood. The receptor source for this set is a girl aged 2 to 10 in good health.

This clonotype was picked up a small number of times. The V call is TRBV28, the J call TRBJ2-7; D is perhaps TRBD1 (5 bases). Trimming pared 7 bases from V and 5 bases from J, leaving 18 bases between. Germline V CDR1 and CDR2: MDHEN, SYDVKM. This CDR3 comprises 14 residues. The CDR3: CASNLRVRSDEQYF. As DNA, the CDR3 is TGTGCCAGCAACCTCAGGGTTCGTTCTGACGAGCAGTACTTC.

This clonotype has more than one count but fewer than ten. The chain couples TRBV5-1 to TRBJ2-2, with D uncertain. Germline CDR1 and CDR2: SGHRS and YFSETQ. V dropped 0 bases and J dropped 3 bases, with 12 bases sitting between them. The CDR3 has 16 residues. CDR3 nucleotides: TGCGCCAGCAGCTTGGCTGCATCACCCGACACCGGGGAGCTGTTTTTT. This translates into CASSLAASPDTGELFF.

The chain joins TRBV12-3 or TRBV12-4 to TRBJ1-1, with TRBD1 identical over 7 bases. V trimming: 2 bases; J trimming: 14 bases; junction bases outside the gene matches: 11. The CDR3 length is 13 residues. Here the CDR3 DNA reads TGTGCCAGCAGTTTATCCCTGGGACAGTGGCGATTCTTT. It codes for CASSLSLGQWRFF.

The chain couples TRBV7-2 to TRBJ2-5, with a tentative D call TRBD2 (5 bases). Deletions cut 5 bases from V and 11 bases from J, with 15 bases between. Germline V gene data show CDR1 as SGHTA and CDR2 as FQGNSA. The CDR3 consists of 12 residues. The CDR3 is CASSPSGWEQYF. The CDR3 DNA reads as TGTGCCAGCAGCCCGTCCGGGTGGGAGCAGTACTTC.

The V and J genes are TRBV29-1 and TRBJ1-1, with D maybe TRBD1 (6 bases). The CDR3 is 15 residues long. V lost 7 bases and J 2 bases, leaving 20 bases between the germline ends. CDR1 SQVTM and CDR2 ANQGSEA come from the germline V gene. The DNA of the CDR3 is TGCAGCGCCGCGTGGCAGGGGACCTTTAACACTGAAGCTTTCTTT. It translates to CSAAWQGTFNTEAFF.

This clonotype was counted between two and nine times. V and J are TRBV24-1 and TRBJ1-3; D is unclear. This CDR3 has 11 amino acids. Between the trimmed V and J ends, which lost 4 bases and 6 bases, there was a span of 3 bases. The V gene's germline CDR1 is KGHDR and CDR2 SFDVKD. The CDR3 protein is CATSELNTIYF. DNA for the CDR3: TGTGCCACCAGTGAATTAAACACCATATATTTT.

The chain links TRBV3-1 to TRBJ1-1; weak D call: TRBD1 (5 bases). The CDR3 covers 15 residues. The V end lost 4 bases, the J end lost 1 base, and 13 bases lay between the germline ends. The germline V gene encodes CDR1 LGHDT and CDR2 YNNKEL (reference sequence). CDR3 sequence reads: CASSPAGHPNTEAFF. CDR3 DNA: TGTGCCAGCAGCCCAGCCGGACACCCGAACACTGAAGCTTTCTTT.

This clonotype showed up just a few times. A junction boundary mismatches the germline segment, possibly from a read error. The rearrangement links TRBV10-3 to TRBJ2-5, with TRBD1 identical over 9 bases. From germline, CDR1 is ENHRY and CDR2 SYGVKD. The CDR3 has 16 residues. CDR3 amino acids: CAVSEVWTGEGETQYF. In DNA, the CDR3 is TGTGCCGTCAGTGAGGTGTGGACAGGGGAGGGGGAGACCCAGTACTTC.

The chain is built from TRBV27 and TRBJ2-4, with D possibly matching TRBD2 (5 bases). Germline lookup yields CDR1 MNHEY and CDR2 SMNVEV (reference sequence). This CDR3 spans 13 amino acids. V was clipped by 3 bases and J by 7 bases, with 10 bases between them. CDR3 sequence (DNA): TGTGCCAGCAGTTTTCTAGGCGGGAACATTCAGTACTTC. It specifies CASSFLGGNIQYF.

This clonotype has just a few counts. The CDR3 loop is CASSEDRGYQPQHF. CDR3 bases: TGTGCCAGCAGTGAGGACAGGGGGTATCAGCCCCAGCATTTT. V gene TRBV28 combines with J gene TRBJ1-5; TRBD1 aligns across 10 bases. V was pared by 5 bases and J by 5 bases, with 3 bases of the junction left unmatched. CDR1 is MDHEN, CDR2 SYDVKM, per germline. The CDR3 has 14 amino acids.

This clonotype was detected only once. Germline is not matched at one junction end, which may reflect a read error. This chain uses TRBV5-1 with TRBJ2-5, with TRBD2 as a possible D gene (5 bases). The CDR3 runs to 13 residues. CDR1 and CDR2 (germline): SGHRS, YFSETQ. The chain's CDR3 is CVSSLVLEETQYF. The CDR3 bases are TGCGTCAGCAGCTTGGTACTAGAGGAGACCCAGTACTTC. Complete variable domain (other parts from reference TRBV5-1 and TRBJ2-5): KAGVTQTPRYLIKTRGQQVTLSCSPISGHRSVSWYQQTPGQGLQFLFEYFSETQRNKGNFPGRFSGRQFSNSRSEMNVSTLELGDSALYLCVSSLVLEETQYFGPGTRLLVL.

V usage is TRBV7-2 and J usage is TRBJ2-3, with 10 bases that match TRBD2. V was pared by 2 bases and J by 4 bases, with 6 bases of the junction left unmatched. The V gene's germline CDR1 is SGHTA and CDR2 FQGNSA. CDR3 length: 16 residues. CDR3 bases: TGTGCCAGCAGCTTAACAGCGGGAGGGTGGGCAGATACGCAGTATTTT. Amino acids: CASSLTAGGWADTQYF.

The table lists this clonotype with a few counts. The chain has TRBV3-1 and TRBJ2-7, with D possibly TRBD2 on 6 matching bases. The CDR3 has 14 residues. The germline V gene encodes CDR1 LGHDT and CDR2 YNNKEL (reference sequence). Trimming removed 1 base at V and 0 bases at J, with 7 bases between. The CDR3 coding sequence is TGTGCCAGCAGCCAAGTGACTAGCTCCTACGAGCAGTACTTC. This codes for CASSQVTSSYEQYF.

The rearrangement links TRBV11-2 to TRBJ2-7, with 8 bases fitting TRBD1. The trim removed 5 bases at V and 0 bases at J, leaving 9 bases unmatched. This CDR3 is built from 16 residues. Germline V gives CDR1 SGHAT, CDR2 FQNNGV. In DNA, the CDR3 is TGTGCCAGCAGCGCCACGACAGGGGCCCCCTCCTACGAGCAGTACTTC. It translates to CASSATTGAPSYEQYF.

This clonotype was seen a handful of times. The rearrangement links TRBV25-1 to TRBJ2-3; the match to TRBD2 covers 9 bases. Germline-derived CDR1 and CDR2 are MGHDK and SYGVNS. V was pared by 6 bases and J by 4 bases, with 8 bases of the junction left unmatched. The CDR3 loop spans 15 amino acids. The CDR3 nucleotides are TGTGCCAGCAGATCTGGGAGCGGGAGGTCAGATACGCAGTATTTT. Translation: CASRSGSGRSDTQYF.

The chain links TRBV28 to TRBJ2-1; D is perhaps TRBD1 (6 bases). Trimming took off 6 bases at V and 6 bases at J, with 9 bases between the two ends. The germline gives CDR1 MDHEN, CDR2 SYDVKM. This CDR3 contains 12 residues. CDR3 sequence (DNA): TGTGCCAGCAGGGCAGGGGCCAATGAGCAGTTCTTC. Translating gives CASRAGANEQFF.

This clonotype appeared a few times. CDR3 sequence reads: CASSQARTENNEQFF. CDR3 nucleotide sequence: TGTGCCAGCAGCCAAGCTAGGACAGAAAACAATGAGCAGTTCTTC. The chain combines TRBV14 with TRBJ2-1, with TRBD1 as a possible D gene (6 bases). The CDR3 is 15 amino acids. Looked up from germline, CDR1 is SGHDN and CDR2 is FVKESK. With 1 base removed from V and 5 bases from J, the gap between germline ends came to 12 bases.

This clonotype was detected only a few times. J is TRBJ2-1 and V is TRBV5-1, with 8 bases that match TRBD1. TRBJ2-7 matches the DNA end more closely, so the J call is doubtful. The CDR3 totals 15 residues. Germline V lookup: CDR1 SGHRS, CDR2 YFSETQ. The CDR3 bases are TGCGCCAGCAGCTTTGGACTGGGACAGGTTTACGAGCAGTACTTC. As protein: CASSFGLGQVYEQYF.